The T cell receptor beta chain described here comes from a study of blood T cell repertoires in COVID-19. A single count supports this clone. Clones were read by immunoSEQ multiplex PCR, and TCRdb kept only the in-frame ones, dropping some. The sample contains roughly 250,000 clones, about four fifths of which appear only once. The CDR3 sequence is 14 residues long. Per germline, CDR1 MNHEY and CDR2 SVGAGI. With V trimmed by 2 bases and J by 8 bases, 5 bases remained unmatched. Sequences were obtained from peripheral blood. This chain connects TRBV6-5 to TRBJ2-1, with 8 bases identical to TRBD1. This clonotype was sampled from a woman aged 80 or over with acute or convalescent COVID-19. The CDR3 DNA sequence: TGTGCCAGCAGTTACCGGACAGGGCCGGATGAGCAGTTCTTC. Translating it yields CASSYRTGPDEQFF.